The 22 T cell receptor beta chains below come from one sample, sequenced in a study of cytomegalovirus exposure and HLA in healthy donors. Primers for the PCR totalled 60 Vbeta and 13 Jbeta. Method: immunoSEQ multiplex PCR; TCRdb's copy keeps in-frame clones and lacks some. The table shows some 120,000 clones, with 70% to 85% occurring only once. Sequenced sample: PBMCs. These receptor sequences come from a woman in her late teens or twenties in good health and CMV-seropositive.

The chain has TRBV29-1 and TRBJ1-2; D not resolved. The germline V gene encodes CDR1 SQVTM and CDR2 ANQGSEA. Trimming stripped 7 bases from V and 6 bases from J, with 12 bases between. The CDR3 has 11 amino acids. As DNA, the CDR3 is TGCAGCGGCGGGGAAGTGGATGGCTACACCTTC. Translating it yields CSGGEVDGYTF.

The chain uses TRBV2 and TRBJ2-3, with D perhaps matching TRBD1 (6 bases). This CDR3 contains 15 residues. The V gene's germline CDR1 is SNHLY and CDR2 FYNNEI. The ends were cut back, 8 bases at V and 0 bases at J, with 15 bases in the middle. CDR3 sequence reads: CASGRWTASTDTQYF. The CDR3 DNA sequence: TGTGCCAGCGGTAGGTGGACAGCTAGCACAGATACGCAGTATTTT.

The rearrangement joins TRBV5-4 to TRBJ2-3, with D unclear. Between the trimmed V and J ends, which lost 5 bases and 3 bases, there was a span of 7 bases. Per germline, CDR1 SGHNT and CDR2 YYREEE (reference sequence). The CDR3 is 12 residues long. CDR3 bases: TGTGCCAGCAGTTCAACTACAGATACGCAGTATTTT. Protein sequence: CASSSTTDTQYF.

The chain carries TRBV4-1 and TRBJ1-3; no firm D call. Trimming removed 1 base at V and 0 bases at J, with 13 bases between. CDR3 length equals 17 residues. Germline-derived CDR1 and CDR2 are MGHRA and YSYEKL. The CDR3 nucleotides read TGCGCCAGCAGCCAAGTACCTACAGATCACTCTGGAAACACCATATATTTT. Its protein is CASSQVPTDHSGNTIYF.

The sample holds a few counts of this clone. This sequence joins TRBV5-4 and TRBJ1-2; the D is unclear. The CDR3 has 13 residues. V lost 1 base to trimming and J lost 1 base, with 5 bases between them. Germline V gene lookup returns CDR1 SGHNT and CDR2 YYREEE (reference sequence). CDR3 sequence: CASSLSSNYGYTF. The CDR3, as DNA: TGTGCCAGCAGCTTGTCCAGTAACTATGGCTACACCTTC. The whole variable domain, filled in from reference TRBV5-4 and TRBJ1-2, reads ETGVTQSPTHLIKTRGQQVTLRCSSQSGHNTVSWYQQALGQGPQFIFQYYREEENGRGNFPPRFSGLQFPNYSSELNVNALELDDSALYLCASSLSSNYGYTFGSGTRLTVV.

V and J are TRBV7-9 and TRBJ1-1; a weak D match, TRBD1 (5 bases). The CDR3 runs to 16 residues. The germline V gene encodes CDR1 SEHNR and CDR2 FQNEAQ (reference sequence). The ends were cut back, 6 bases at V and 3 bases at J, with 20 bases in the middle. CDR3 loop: CASSVGWGSGDTEAFF. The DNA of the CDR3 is TGTGCCAGCAGTGTGGGTTGGGGGTCGGGGGACACTGAAGCTTTCTTT.

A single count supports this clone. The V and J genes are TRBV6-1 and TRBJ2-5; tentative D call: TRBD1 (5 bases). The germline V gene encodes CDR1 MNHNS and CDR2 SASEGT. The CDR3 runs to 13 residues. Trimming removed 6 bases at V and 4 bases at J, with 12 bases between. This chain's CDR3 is CASSRQGRETQYF. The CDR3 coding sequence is TGTGCCAGCAGCCGCCAGGGCAGAGAGACCCAGTACTTC.

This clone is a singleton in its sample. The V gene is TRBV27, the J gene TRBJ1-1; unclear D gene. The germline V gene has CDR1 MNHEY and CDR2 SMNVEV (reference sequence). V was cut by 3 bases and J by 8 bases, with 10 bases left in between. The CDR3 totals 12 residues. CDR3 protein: CASSFSGREAFF. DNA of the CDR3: TGTGCCAGCAGTTTCTCGGGTAGGGAAGCTTTCTTT.

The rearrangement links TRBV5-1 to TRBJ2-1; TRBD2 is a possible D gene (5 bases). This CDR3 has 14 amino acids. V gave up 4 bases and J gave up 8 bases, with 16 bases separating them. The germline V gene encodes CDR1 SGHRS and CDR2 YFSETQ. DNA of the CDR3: TGCGCCAGCAGCCAACAAGCGAGGGCCGATGAGCAGTTCTTC. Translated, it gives CASSQQARADEQFF.

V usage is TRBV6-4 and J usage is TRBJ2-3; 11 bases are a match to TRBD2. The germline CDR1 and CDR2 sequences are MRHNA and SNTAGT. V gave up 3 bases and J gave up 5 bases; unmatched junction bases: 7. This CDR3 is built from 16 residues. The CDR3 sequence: CASSESWLAGGDTQYF. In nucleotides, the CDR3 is TGTGCCAGCAGTGAATCTTGGCTAGCGGGGGGAGATACGCAGTATTTT.

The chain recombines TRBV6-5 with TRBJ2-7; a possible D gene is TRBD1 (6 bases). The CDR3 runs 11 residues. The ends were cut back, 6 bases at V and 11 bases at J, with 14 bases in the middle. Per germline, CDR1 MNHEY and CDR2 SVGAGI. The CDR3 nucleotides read TGTGCCAGCAGCGCACAGGGTTTGGAGTACTTC. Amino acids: CASSAQGLEYF.

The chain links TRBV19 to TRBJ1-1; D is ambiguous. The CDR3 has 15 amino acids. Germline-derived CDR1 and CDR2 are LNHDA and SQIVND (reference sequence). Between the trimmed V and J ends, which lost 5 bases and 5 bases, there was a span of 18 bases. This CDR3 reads CASSRAGSAGTEAFF. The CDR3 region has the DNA TGTGCCAGTAGTCGGGCAGGATCGGCGGGAACTGAAGCTTTCTTT. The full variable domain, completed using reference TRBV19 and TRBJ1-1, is DGGITQSPKYLFRKEGQNVTLSCEQNLNHDAMYWYRQDPGQGLRLIYYSQIVNDFQKGDIAEGYSVSREKKESFPLTVTSAQKNPTAFYLCASSRAGSAGTEAFFGQGTRLTVV.

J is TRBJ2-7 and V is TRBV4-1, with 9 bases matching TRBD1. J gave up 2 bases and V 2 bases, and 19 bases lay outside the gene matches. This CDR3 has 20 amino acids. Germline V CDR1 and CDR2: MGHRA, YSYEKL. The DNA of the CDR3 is TGCGCCAGCAGCCAATTTTCGGGACAGGGAAGTCTAGCGGCACCCTACGAGCAGTACTTC. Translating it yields CASSQFSGQGSLAAPYEQYF.

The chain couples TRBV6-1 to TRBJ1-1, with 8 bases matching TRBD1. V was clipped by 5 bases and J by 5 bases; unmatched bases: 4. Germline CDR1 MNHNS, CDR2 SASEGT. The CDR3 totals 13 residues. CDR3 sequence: CASSWTGRTEAFF. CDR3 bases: TGTGCCAGCAGTTGGACAGGGAGGACTGAAGCTTTCTTT.

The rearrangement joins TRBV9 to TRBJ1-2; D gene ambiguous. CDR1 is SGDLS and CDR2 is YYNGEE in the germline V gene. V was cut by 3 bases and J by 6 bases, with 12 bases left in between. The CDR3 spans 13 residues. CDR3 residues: CASSAHRVDGYTF. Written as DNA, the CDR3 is TGTGCCAGCAGCGCCCATCGCGTAGATGGCTACACCTTC. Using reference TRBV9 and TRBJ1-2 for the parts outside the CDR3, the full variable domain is DSGVTQTPKHLITATGQRVTLRCSPRSGDLSVYWYQQSLDQGLQFLIQYYNGEERAKGNILERFSAQQFPDLHSELNLSSLELGDSALYFCASSAHRVDGYTFGSGTRLTVV.

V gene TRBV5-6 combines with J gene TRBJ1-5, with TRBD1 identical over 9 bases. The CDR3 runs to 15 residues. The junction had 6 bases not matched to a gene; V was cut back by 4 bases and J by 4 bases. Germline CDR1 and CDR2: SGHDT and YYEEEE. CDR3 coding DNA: TGTGCCAGCAGCGCAACCGACAGGGGGAATCAGCCCCAGCATTTT. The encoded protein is CASSATDRGNQPQHF.

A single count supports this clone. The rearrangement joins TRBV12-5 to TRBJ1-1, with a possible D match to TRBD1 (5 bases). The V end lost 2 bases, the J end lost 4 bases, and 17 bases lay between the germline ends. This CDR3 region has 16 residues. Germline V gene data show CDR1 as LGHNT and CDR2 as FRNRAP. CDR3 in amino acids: CASGLSPWSGGTEAFF. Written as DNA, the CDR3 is TGTGCTAGTGGTTTGTCTCCCTGGTCGGGGGGCACTGAAGCTTTCTTT.

The CDR3 DNA is TGTGCCAGCAGGCGGGATCCTGAAGCTTTCTTT. It is translated as CASRRDPEAFF. The gene calls are TRBV6-1 and TRBJ1-1; D unresolved. Germline values: CDR1 MNHNS, CDR2 SASEGT. Trimming shortened V by 6 bases and J by 6 bases, and 8 bases separated the two germline ends. CDR3 size: 11 residues.

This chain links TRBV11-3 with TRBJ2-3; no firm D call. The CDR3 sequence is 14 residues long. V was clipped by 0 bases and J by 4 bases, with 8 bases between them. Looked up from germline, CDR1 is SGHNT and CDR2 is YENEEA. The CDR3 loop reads CASSLDSSPDTQYF. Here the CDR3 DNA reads TGTGCCAGCAGCTTAGATTCGTCCCCAGATACGCAGTATTTT.

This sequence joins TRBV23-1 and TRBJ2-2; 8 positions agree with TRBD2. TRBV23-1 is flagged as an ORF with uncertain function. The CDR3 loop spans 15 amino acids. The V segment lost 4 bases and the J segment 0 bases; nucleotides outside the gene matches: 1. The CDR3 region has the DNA TGCGCCAGCAGTCGGCGGGGGGCGAACACCGGGGAGCTGTTTTTT. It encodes CASSRRGANTGELFF.

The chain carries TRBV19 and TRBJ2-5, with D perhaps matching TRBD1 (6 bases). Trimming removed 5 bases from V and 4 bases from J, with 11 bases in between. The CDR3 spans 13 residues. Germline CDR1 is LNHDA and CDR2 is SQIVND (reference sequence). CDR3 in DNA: TGTGCCAGTAGTTACAGGGTTCGAGAGACCCAGTACTTC. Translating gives CASSYRVRETQYF.

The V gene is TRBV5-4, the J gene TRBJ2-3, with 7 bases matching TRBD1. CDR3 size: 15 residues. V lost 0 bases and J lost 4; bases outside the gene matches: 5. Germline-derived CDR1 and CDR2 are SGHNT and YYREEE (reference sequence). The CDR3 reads CASSLGNTGADTQYF. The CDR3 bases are TGTGCCAGCAGCTTGGGCAACACAGGGGCAGATACGCAGTATTTT.